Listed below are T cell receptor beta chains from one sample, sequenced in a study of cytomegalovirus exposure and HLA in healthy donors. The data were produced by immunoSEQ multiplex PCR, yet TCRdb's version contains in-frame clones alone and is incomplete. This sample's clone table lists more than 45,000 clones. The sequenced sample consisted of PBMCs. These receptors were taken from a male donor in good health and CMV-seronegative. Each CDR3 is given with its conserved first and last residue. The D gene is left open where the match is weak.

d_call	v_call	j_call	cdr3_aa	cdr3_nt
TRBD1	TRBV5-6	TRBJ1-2	CASSPGDRVIDGYTF	TGTGCCAGCAGCCCCGGGGACAGGGTAATTGATGGCTACACCTTC
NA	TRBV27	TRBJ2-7	CASSLAAGAYEQYF	TGTGCCAGCAGTTTAGCGGCAGGGGCTTACGAGCAGTACTTC
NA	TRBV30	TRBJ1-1	CAWYRSGSGPEAFF	TGTGCCTGGTACCGGTCAGGGTCCGGTCCTGAAGCTTTCTTT
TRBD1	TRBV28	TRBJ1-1	CASRIWDRRATEAFF	TGTGCCAGCAGAATATGGGACAGGCGCGCAACTGAAGCTTTCTTT
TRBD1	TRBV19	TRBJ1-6	CASSTGQGWSPLHF	TGTGCCAGTAGTACTGGACAGGGGTGGTCACCCCTCCACTTT
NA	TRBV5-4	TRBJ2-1	CASSFVQGGNEQFF	TGTGCCAGCAGCTTCGTTCAGGGAGGCAATGAGCAGTTCTTC
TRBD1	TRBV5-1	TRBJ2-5	CASSLGQGARETQYF	TGCGCCAGCAGCTTGGGCCAGGGGGCTAGGGAGACCCAGTACTTC
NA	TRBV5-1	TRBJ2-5	CASSLSTGIQETQYF	TGCGCCAGCAGCTTGTCGACAGGAATCCAAGAGACCCAGTACTTC
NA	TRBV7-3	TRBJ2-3	CASSLSSTDTQYF	TGTGCCAGCAGCTTGAGTAGCACAGATACGCAGTATTTT
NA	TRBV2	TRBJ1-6	CASRQGPFALHF	TGTGCCAGCAGGCAGGGGCCCTTCGCCCTCCACTTT
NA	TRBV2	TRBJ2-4	CASSDLGVKNIQYF	TGTGCCAGCAGTGATTTGGGAGTCAAAAACATTCAGTACTTC
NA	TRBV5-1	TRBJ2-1	CASTTGNSYNEQFF	TGCGCCAGTACCACAGGGAACTCCTACAATGAGCAGTTCTTC
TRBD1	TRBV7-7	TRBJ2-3	CASSLRQGADTQYF	TGTGCTAGCAGCCTTAGACAGGGGGCAGATACGCAGTATTTT
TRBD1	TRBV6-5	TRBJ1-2	CASSDRGYGYTF	TGTGCCAGCAGCGACAGGGGCTATGGCTACACCTTC
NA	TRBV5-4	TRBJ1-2	CASSLEIGGYTF	TGTGCCAGCAGCTTGGAGATTGGCGGCTACACCTTC